This T cell receptor beta chain was captured by sequencing in a study of cytomegalovirus exposure and HLA in healthy donors. A note on this clone: Antigen unknown.

The V end was cut by 3 bases, the J end by 5 bases, with 23 bases between. The CDR3 is 16 residues long. In germline, CDR1 is GTSNPN, CDR2 SVGIG (reference sequence). The study, taken as a whole, reports: Apparent HLA restriction characterized most CMV-associated TCR beta chains in a later analysis. A later analysis linked a missense variant in DCLRE1C to the trimming of TCR beta V and J genes. Some highly shared sequence variants likely arose as a pipeline artifact. The study labeled fewer than 200 TCR beta chains cytomegalovirus-associated.

PCR was performed using 60 Vbeta and 13 Jbeta primers. Only in-frame clones appear in the TCRdb table, and some are missing; sequencing was by immunoSEQ multiplex PCR. The table lists about 21,000 clones, over 65% of them singletons. The source of this sequence is a man in his sixties in good health and CMV-seronegative. The gene calls are TRBV30 and TRBJ2-7, with a weak D call TRBD1 (5 bases). The sequenced material came from PBMCs. Here the CDR3 DNA reads TGTGCCTGGAGACATACCCCCCGGACAAAGAGCGACGAGCAGTACTTC. It is translated as CAWRHTPRTKSDEQYF.